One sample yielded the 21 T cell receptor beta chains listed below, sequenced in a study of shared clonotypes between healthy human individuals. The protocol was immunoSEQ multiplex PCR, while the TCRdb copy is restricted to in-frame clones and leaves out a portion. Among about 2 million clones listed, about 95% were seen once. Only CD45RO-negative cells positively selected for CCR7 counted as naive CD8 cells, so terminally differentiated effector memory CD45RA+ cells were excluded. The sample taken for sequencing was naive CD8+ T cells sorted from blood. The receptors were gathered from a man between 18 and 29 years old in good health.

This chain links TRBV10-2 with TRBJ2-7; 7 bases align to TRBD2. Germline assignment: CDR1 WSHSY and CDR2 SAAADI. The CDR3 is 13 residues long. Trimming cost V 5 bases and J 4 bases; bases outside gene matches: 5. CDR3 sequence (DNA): TGCGCCAGCAGTCCCTGGGGGGGTTACGAGCAGTACTTC. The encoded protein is CASSPWGGYEQYF.

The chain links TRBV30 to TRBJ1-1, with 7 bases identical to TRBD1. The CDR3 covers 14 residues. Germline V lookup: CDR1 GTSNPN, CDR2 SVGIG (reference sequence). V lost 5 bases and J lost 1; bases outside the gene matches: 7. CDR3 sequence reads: CAWEAGGKNTEAFF. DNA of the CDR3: TGTGCCTGGGAGGCAGGGGGGAAGAACACTGAAGCTTTCTTT.

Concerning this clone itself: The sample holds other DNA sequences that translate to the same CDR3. For the CDR3, the DNA is TGTGCCAGTAGTATAGGTACTAGCGGCTACGAGCAGTACTTC. Amino acids: CASSIGTSGYEQYF. The chain carries TRBV19 and TRBJ2-7; 8 nucleotides align to TRBD2. The CDR3 runs to 14 residues. Looked up from germline, CDR1 is LNHDA and CDR2 is SQIVND (reference sequence). The V segment lost 1 base and the J segment 3 bases; nucleotides outside the gene matches: 2.

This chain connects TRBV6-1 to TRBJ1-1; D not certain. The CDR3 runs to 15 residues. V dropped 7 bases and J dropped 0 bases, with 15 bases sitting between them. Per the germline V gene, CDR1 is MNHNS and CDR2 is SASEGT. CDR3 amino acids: CASNPTVLMNTEAFF. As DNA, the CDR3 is TGTGCCAGCAACCCCACCGTACTAATGAACACTGAAGCTTTCTTT.

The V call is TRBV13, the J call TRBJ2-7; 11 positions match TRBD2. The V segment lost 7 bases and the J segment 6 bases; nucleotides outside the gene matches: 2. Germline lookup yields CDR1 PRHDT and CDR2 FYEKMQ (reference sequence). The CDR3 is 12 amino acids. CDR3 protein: CASKGLAVEQYF. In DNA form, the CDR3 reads TGTGCCAGCAAGGGACTAGCGGTCGAGCAGTACTTC.

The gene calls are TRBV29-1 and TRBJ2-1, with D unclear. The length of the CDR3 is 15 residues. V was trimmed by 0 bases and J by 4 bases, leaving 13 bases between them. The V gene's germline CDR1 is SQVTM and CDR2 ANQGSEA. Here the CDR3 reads CSVEDWQNPYNEQFF. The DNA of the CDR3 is TGCAGCGTTGAAGATTGGCAGAACCCATACAATGAGCAGTTCTTC.

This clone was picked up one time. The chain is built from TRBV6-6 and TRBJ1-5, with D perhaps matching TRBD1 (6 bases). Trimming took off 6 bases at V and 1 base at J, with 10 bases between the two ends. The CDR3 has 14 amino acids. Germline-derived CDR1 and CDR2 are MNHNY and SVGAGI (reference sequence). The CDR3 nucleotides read TGTGCCAGCAGGGTAGGGGGGAGCAATCAGCCCCAGCATTTT. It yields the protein CASRVGGSNQPQHF.

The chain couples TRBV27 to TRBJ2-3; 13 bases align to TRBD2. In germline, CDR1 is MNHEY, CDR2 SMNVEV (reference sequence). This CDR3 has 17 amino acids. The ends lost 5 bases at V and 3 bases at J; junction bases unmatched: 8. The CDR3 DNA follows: TGTGCCAGCAGTAGCCGGACTAGCGGGAGAGGTACAGATACGCAGTATTTT. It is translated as CASSSRTSGRGTDTQYF.

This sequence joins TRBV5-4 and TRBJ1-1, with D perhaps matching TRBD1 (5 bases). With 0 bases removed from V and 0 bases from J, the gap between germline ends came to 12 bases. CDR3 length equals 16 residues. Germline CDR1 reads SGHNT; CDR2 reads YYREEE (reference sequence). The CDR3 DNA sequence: TGTGCCAGCAGCTTGGGGGGACTCCTCATGAACACTGAAGCTTTCTTT. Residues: CASSLGGLLMNTEAFF.

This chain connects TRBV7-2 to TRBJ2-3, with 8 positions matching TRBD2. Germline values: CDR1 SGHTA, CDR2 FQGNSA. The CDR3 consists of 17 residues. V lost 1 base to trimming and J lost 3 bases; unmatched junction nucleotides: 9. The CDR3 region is CASSLVASGQGTDTQYF. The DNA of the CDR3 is TGTGCCAGCAGCTTAGTCGCTAGCGGGCAAGGGACAGATACGCAGTATTTT. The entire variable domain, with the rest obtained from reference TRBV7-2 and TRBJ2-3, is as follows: GAGVSQSPSNKVTEKGKDVELRCDPISGHTALYWYRQSLGQGLEFLIYFQGNSAPDKSGLPSDRFSAERTGGSVSTLTIQRTQQEDSAVYLCASSLVASGQGTDTQYFGPGTRLTVL.

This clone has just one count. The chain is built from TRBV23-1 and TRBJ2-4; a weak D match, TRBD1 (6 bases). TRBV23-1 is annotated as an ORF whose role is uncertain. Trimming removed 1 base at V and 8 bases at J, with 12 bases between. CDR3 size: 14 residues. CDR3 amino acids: CASSQLYRVDIQYF. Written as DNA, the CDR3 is TGCGCCAGCAGTCAATTGTACAGGGTGGACATTCAGTACTTC.

The CDR3 DNA reads as TGTGCCAGCAGCTTAGCGGGCCCCTATAATTCACCCCTCCACTTT. It is translated as CASSLAGPYNSPLHF. The chain has TRBV13 and TRBJ1-6; D unclear. CDR1 and CDR2 from the germline V gene are PRHDT and FYEKMQ (reference sequence). The CDR3 extends over 15 amino acids. V lost 1 base and J lost 2, with 6 bases in between.

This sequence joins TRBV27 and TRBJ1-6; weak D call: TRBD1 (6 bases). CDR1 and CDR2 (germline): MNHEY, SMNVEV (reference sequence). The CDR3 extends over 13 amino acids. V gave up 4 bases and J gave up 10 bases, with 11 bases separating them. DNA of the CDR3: TGTGCCAGCAGTTCTACAGGGACCTCACCCCTCCACTTT. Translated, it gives CASSSTGTSPLHF.

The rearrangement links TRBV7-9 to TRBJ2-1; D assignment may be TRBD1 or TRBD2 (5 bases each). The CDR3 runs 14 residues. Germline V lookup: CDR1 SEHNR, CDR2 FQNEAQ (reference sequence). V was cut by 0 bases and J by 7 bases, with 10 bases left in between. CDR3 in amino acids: CASSLANRTNEQFF. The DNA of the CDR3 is TGTGCCAGCAGCTTAGCGAACAGGACTAATGAGCAGTTCTTC. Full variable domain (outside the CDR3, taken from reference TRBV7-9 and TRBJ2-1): DTGVSQNPRHKITKRGQNVTFRCDPISEHNRLYWYRQTLGQGPEFLTYFQNEAQLEKSRLLSDRFSAERPKGSFSTLEIQRTEQGDSAMYLCASSLANRTNEQFFGPGTRLTVL.

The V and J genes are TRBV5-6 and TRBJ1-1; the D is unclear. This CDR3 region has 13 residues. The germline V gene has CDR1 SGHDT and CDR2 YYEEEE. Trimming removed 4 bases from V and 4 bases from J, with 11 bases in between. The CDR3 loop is CASSATLGTEAFF. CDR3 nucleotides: TGTGCCAGCAGCGCGACTCTTGGCACTGAAGCTTTCTTT.

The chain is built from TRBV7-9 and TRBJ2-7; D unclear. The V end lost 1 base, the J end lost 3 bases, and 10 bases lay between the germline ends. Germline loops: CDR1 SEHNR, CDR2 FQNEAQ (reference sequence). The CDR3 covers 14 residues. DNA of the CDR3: TGTGCCAGCAGCTTAGGGCAGGAGATCTACGAGCAGTACTTC. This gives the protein CASSLGQEIYEQYF. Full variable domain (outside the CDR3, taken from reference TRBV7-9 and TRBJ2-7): DTGVSQNPRHKITKRGQNVTFRCDPISEHNRLYWYRQTLGQGPEFLTYFQNEAQLEKSRLLSDRFSAERPKGSFSTLEIQRTEQGDSAMYLCASSLGQEIYEQYFGPGTRLTVT.

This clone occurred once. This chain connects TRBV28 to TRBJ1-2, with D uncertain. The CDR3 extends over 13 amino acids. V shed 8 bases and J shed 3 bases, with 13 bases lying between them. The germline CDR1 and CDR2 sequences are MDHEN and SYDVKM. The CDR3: CASEPRNHYGYTF. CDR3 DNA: TGTGCCAGCGAGCCGCGAAATCACTATGGCTACACCTTC.

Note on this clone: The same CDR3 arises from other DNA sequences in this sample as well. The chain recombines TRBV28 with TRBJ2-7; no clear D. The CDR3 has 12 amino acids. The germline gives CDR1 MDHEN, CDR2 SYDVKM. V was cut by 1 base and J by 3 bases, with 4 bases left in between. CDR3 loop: CASSLYGYEQYF. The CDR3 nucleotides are TGTGCCAGCAGTTTATATGGCTACGAGCAGTACTTC.

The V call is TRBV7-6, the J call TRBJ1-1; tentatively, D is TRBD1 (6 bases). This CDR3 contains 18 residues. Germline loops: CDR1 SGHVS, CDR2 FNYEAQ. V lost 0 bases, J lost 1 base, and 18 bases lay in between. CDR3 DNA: TGTGCCAGCAGCTTAGCGGTAAGGTCAGGGGATTGGAACACTGAAGCTTTCTTT. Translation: CASSLAVRSGDWNTEAFF.

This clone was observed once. The CDR3 DNA is TGCGCCAGCAGCCAAGTGGCGGGAACGGGGGAGCAGTTCTTC. Its protein is CASSQVAGTGEQFF. The V call is TRBV4-3, the J call TRBJ2-1, with a weak D call TRBD2 (6 bases). Germline V CDR1 and CDR2: LGHNA, YSLEER. CDR3 length: 14 residues. V gave up 1 base and J gave up 10 bases, with 14 bases separating them.

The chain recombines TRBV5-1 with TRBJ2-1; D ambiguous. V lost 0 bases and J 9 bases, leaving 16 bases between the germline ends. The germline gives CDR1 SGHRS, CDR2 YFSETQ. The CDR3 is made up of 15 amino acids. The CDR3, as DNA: TGCGCCAGCAGCTTGGACCTTCTATCGGGCGGTGAGCAGTTCTTC. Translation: CASSLDLLSGGEQFF.